A selection of T cell receptor beta chains follows, all from one sample in a study of blood T cell repertoires in COVID-19. Sequenced by immunoSEQ multiplex PCR; TCRdb stores in-frame clones only, minus some. This sample has under 200,000 clones, with about 87% found just once. Material: peripheral blood. The source of these receptors is a man aged 18 to 29 with active or convalescent COVID-19. Both conserved end residues are part of each CDR3.

j_call: TRBJ1-1
v_call: TRBV5-1
cdr3_aa: CASSIPTGAGTEAFF

j_call: TRBJ2-1
v_call: TRBV5-6
cdr3_aa: CASSLEFRHNEQFF

j_call: TRBJ2-1
v_call: TRBV19
cdr3_aa: CASSSQRVGEQFF

j_call: TRBJ2-2
v_call: TRBV5-1
cdr3_aa: CASSLVRVDGELFF

j_call: TRBJ2-7
v_call: TRBV9
cdr3_aa: CASSPTGTGNYEQYF

j_call: TRBJ2-7
v_call: TRBV30
cdr3_aa: CAWRLRGLYEQYF

j_call: TRBJ1-5
v_call: TRBV7-2
cdr3_aa: CASSFGGAGVGQPQHF

j_call: TRBJ1-6
v_call: TRBV28
cdr3_aa: CASSYTGNNSPLHF

j_call: TRBJ1-1
v_call: TRBV18
cdr3_aa: CASSPTQGRNTEAFF

j_call: TRBJ2-1
v_call: TRBV2
cdr3_aa: CASNLERGTLNEQFF

j_call: TRBJ1-5
v_call: TRBV10-1
cdr3_aa: CASSEGAYRPQPQHF

j_call: TRBJ2-3
v_call: TRBV11-1
cdr3_aa: CASSSRLAPQYF

j_call: TRBJ1-1
v_call: TRBV11-3
cdr3_aa: CASSFGLNTEAFF

j_call: TRBJ2-7
v_call: TRBV5-1
cdr3_aa: CASSLVSGLAGGEQYF

j_call: TRBJ1-5
v_call: TRBV27
cdr3_aa: CASSLSNAGFGKEHF

j_call: TRBJ1-6
v_call: TRBV18
cdr3_aa: CASSQDLTGNGNSPLHF

j_call: TRBJ2-2
v_call: TRBV9
cdr3_aa: CASSVVTGDTGELFF

j_call: TRBJ2-3
v_call: TRBV18
cdr3_aa: CASSPLTGGSTDTQYF

j_call: TRBJ2-3
v_call: TRBV19
cdr3_aa: CASRLGGVRDLSTDTQYF

j_call: TRBJ2-3
v_call: TRBV5-1
cdr3_aa: CASSLGQGRGTDTQYF

j_call: TRBJ1-1
v_call: TRBV5-6
cdr3_aa: CASSFEAGRVNTEAFF

j_call: TRBJ2-3
v_call: TRBV5-1
cdr3_aa: CASRLLAGEADTQYF

j_call: TRBJ1-1
v_call: TRBV28
cdr3_aa: CASTLGGATEAFF

j_call: TRBJ2-5
v_call: TRBV19
cdr3_aa: CASSTRGIGETQYF

j_call: TRBJ2-3
v_call: TRBV5-1
cdr3_aa: CASSFGGSSTDTQYF

j_call: TRBJ1-3
v_call: TRBV13
cdr3_aa: CASSLWGQGSGNTIYF

j_call: TRBJ1-6
v_call: TRBV5-6
cdr3_aa: CASSLGPINSPLHF

j_call: TRBJ2-2
v_call: TRBV12-5
cdr3_aa: CASGLVRRTNGNHPNTGELFF

j_call: TRBJ1-5
v_call: TRBV7-2
cdr3_aa: CASSYYSNQPQHF